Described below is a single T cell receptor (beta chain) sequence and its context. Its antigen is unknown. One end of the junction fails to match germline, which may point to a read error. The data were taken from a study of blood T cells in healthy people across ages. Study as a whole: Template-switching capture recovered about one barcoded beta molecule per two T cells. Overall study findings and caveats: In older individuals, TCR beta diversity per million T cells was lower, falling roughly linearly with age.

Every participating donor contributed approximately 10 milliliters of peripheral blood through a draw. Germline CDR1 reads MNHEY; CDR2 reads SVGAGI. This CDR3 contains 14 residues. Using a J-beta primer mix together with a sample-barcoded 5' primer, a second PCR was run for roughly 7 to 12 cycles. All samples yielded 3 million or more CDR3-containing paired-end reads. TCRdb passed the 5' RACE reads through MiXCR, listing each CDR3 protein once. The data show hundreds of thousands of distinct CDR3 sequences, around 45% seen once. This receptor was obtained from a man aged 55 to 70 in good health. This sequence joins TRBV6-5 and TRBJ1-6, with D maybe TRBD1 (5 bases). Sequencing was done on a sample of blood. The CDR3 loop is CASSYGDLNAPLHF. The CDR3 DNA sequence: TGTGCTAGCAGTTATGGGGACCTCAATGCACCCCTCCACTTT.